This TCR beta chain was profiled in a study of monozygotic twins with inflammatory bowel disease. General study results and limits: Some repertoire variability may stem from patients' differing immunosuppressive treatments. Repertoire similarity was not found to differ between concordant and discordant twins, possibly from limited power.

Notes on this clonotype: What it binds is unknown.

Reanalyzing the 5' RACE reads, TCRdb keeps one entry per CDR3 protein, without DNA. The repertoire shows about 160,000 distinct CDR3 sequences; the top ten hold around 2.8%. The germline gives CDR1 MNHNY, CDR2 SVGAGI (reference sequence). The CDR3 contains 14 residues. T cells were not sorted, and total RNA was isolated straight from whole blood. The sample comprised blood. The chain is built from TRBV6-6 and TRBJ2-7. The TCR originated in a human donor with ulcerative colitis or Crohn's disease, or a healthy co-twin of an affected twin (not recorded which). This CDR3 reads CASRPDGNPYEQYF.